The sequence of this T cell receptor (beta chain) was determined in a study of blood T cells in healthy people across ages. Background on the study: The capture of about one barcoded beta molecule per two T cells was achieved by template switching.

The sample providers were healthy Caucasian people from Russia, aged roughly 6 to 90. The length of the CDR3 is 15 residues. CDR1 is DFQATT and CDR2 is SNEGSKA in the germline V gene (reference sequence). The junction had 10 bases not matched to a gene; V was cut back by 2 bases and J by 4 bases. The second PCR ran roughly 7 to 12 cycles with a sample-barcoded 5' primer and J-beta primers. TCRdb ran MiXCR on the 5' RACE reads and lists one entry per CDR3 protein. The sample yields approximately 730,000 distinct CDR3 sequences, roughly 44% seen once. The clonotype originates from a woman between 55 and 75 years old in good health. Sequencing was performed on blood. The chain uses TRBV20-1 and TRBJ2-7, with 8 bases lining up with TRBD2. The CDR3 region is CSARLAGRLGYEQYF. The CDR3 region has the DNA TGCAGTGCTAGATTAGCGGGGAGGCTCGGTTACGAGCAGTACTTC.